Below, one TCR beta chain is given with its context. No antigen is known for it. The ends were cut back, 3 bases at V and 6 bases at J, with 15 bases in the middle. This CDR3 has 14 residues. Looked up from germline, CDR1 is SGHAT and CDR2 is FQNNGV. The data belong to a study of OX40 agonist ivuxolimab in advanced cancers. Study-level background: At 75% to 90% male, the cohort had a mean age of about 60 years, ranging from about 20 to 79. Three individuals attained partial responses, comprising one hepatocellular carcinoma case and two cutaneous melanoma cases. Study-wide findings and caveats: On average, CD8+ T cells had more expanded clones than CD4+.

The method was immunoSEQ multiplex PCR; TCRdb's version includes in-frame clones alone and lacks a portion of them. Here the sample spans around 60,000 clones, around 90% being singletons. The V gene is TRBV11-2, the J gene TRBJ2-7; maybe TRBD1 (6 bases). The source was CD4+ or CD8+ T cells sorted from blood, collected in a trial of the OX40 agonist ivuxolimab. The origin of this receptor is an adult with an advanced solid tumor such as melanoma, head and neck, liver or kidney cancer. CDR3 coding DNA: TGTGCCAGCAGCTTTAGAGGGGGTAGATCCGAGCAGTACTTC. This sequence encodes CASSFRGGRSEQYF.